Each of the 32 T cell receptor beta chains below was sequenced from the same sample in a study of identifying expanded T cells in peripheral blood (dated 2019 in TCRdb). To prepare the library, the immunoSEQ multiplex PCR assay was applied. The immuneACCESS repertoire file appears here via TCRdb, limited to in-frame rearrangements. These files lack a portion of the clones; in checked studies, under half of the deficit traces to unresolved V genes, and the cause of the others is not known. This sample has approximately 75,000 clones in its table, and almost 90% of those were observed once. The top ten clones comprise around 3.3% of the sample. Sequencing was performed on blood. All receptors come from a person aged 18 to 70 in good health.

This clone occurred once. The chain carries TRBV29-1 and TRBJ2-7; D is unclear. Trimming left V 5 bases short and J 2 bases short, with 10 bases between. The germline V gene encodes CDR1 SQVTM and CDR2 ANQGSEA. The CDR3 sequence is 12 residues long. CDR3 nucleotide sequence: TGCAGCGTTTCGCGGTCTCCCTACGAGCAGTACTTC. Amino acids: CSVSRSPYEQYF.

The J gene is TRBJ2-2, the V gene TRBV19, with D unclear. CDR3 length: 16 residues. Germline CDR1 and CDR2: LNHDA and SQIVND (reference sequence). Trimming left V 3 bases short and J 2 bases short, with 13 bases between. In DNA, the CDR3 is TGTGCCAGTAGTATCTTATTACAGAGTAACACCGGGGAGCTGTTTTTT. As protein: CASSILLQSNTGELFF. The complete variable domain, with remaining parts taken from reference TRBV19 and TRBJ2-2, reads DGGITQSPKYLFRKEGQNVTLSCEQNLNHDAMYWYRQDPGQGLRLIYYSQIVNDFQKGDIAEGYSVSREKKESFPLTVTSAQKNPTAFYLCASSILLQSNTGELFFGEGSRLTVL.

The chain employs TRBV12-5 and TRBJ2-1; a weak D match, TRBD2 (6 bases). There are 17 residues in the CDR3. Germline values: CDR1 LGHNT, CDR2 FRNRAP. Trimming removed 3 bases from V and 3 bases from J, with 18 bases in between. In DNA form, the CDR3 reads TGTGCTAGTGGTTTAATGGGGCGGGGAAGGGGCTACAATGAGCAGTTCTTC. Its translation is CASGLMGRGRGYNEQFF.

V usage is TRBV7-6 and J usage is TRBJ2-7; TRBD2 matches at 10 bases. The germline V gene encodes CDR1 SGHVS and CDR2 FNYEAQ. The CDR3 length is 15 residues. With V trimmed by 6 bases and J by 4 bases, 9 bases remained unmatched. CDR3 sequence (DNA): TGTGCCAGCAGGCAGAGAGCGGGGGGGATTTACGAGCAGTACTTC. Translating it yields CASRQRAGGIYEQYF.

The CDR3 sequence is CASSHGDRSPYEQYF. The CDR3, as DNA: TGTGCCAGCAGCCACGGGGACAGGTCCCCCTACGAGCAGTACTTC. The gene calls are TRBV27 and TRBJ2-7, with 8 positions matching TRBD1. Germline V CDR1 and CDR2: MNHEY, SMNVEV (reference sequence). V lost 6 bases and J lost 2; bases outside the gene matches: 9. The CDR3 loop spans 15 amino acids.

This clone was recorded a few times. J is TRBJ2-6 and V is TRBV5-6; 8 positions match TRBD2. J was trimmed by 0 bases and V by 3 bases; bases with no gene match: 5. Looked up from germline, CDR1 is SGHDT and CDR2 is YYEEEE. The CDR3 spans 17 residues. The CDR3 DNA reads TGTGCCAGCAGCTCTAGCGGGCTACACTCTGGGGCCAACGTCCTGACTTTC. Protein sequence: CASSSSGLHSGANVLTF.

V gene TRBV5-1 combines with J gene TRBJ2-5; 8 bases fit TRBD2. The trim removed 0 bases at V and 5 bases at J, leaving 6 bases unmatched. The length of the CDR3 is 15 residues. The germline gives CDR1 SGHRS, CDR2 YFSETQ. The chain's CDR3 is CASSLAVAGPETQYF. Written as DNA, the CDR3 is TGCGCCAGCAGCTTGGCGGTAGCGGGACCGGAGACCCAGTACTTC.

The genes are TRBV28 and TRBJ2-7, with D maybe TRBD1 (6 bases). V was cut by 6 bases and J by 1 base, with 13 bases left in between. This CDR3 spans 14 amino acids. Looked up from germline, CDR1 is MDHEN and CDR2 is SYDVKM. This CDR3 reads CASRDRTVSYEQYF. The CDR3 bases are TGTGCCAGCAGAGACCGGACAGTTTCCTACGAGCAGTACTTC.

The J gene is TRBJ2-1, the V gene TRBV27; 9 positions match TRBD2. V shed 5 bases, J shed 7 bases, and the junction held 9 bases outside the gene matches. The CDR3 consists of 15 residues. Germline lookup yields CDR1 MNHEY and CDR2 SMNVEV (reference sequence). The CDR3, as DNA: TGTGCCAGCAGTCCCAGGGGCGGGGGGGATAATGAGCAGTTCTTC. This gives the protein CASSPRGGGDNEQFF.

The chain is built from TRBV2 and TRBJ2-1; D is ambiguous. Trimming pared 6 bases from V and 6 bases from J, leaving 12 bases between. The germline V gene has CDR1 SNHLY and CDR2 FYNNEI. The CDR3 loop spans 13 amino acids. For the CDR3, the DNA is TGTGCCAGCAGGAAGCCCCCCCTCAATGAGCAGTTCTTC. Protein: CASRKPPLNEQFF.

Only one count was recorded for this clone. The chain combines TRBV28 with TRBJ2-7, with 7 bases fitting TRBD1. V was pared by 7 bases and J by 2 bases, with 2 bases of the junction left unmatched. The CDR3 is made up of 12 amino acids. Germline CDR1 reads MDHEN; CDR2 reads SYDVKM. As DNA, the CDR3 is TGTGCCAGCAAGGGGGCGACCTACGAGCAGTACTTC. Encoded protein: CASKGATYEQYF.

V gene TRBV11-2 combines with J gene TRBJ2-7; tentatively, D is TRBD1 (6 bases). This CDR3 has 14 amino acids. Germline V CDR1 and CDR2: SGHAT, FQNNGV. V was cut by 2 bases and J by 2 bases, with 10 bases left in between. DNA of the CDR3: TGTGCCAGCAGCTTAACCGGGACAACCTACGAGCAGTACTTC. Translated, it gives CASSLTGTTYEQYF.

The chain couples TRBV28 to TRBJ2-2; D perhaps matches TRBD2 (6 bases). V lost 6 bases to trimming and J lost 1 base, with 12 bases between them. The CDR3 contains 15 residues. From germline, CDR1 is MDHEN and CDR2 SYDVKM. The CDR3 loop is CASRASSENTGELFF. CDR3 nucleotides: TGTGCCAGCAGAGCCTCTAGCGAGAACACCGGGGAGCTGTTTTTT.

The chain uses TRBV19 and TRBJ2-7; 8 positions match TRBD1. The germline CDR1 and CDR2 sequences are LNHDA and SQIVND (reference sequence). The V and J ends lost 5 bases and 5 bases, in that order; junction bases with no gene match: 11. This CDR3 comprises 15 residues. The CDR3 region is CASSGERQGFNEQYF. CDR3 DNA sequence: TGTGCCAGTAGTGGCGAAAGACAGGGGTTCAACGAGCAGTACTTC.

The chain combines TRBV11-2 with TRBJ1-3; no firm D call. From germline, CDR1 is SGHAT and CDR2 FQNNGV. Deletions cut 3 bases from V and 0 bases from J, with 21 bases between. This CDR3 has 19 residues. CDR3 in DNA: TGTGCCAGCAGCTTCGAACGGGGTTCCCGCCTTAACTCTGGAAACACCATATATTTT. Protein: CASSFERGSRLNSGNTIYF.

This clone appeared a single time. The CDR3, as DNA: TGTGCCAGCAGACAACAGGGGGCGAACACTGAAGCTTTCTTT. This encodes CASRQQGANTEAFF. The chain links TRBV6-6 to TRBJ1-1, with TRBD1 identical over 9 bases. This CDR3 has 14 amino acids. V shed 6 bases, J shed 1 base, and the junction held 3 bases outside the gene matches. Germline values: CDR1 MNHNY, CDR2 SVGAGI (reference sequence).

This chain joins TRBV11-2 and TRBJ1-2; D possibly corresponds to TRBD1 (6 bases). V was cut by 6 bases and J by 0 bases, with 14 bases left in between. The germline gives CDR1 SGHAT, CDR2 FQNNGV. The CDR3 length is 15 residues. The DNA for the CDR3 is TGTGCCAGCAGACCGACCGGGACATCTAACTATGGCTACACCTTC. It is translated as CASRPTGTSNYGYTF.

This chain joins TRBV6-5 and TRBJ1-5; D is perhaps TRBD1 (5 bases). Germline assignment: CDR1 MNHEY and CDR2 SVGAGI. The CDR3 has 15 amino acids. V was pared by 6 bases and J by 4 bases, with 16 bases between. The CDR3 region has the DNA TGTGCCAGCAGCCGAACAGGTGCAGGGAATCAGCCCCAGCATTTT. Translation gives CASSRTGAGNQPQHF.

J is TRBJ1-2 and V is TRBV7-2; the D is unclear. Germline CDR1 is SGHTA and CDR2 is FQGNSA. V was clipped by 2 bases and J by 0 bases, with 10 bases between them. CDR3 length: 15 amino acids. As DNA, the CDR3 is TGTGCCAGCAGCTTATGGGCGTTAGCTAACTATGGCTACACCTTC. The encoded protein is CASSLWALANYGYTF.

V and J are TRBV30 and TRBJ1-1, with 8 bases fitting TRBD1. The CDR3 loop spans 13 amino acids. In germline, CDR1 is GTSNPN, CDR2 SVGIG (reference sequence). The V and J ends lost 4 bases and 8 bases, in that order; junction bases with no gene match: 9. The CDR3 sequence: CAWKGRGLGEAFF. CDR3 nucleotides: TGTGCCTGGAAAGGCAGGGGGCTGGGGGAAGCTTTCTTT.

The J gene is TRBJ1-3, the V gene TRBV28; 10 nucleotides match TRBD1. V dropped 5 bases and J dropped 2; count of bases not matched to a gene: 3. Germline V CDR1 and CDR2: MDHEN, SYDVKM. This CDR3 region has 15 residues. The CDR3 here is CASSPGTGAGNTIYF. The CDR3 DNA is TGTGCCAGCAGTCCCGGGACAGGGGCTGGAAACACCATATATTTT.

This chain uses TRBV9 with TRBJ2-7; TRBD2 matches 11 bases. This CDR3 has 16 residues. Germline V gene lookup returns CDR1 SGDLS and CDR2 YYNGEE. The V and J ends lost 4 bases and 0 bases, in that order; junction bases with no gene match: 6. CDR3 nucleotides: TGTGCCAGCAGCTACGGACTAGCGGGCAGCTCCTACGAGCAGTACTTC. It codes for CASSYGLAGSSYEQYF.

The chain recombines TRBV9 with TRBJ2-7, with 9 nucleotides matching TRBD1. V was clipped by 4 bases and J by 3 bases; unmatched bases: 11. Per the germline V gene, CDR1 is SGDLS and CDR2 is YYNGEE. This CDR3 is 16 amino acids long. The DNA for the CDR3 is TGTGCCAGCAGCTCCGACTCAGGGACAGGGTACTACGAGCAGTACTTC. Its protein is CASSSDSGTGYYEQYF.

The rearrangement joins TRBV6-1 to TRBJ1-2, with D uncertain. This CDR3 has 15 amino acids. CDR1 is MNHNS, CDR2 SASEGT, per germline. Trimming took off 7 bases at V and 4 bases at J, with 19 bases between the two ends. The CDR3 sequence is CASTEGPDMTYGYTF. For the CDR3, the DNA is TGTGCCAGCACCGAAGGTCCAGACATGACCTATGGCTACACCTTC.

The CDR3 nucleotides are TGCGCCAGCAGCTTTTCGACTAGCGGGGGCTACAATGAGCAGTTCTTC. Its translation is CASSFSTSGGYNEQFF. This sequence joins TRBV5-1 and TRBJ2-1; TRBD2 agrees at 12 bases. Germline CDR1 reads SGHRS; CDR2 reads YFSETQ. The trim removed 2 bases at V and 3 bases at J, leaving 3 bases unmatched. The CDR3 is 16 amino acids.

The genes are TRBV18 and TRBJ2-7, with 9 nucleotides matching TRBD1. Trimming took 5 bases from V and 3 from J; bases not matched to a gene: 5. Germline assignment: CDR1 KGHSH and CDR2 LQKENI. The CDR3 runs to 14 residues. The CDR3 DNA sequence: TGTGCCAGCTCAGCACGGGACAGGGACTACGAGCAGTACTTC. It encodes CASSARDRDYEQYF.

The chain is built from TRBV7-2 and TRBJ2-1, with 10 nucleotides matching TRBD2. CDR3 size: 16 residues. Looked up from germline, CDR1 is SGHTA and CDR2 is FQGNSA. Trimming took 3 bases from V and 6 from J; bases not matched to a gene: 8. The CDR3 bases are TGTGCCAGCAGCTTTAGGGCTAGCGGGGGAAGCAATGAGCAGTTCTTC. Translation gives CASSFRASGGSNEQFF.

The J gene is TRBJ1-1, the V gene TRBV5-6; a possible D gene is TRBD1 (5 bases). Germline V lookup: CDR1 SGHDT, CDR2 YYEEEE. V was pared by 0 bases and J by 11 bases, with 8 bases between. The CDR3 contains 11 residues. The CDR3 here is CASSLGGSAFF. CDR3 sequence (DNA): TGTGCCAGCAGCTTGGGGGGCTCGGCTTTCTTT.

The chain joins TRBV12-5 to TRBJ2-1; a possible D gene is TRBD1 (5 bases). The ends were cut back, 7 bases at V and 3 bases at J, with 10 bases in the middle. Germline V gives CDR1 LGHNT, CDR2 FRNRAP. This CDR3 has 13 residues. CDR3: CASAPDIYNEQFF. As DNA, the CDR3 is TGTGCTAGTGCCCCGGACATCTACAATGAGCAGTTCTTC.

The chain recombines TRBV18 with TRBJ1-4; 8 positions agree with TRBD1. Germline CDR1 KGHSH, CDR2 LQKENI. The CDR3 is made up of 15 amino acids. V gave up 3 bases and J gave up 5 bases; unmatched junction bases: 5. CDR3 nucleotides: TGTGCCAGCTCACCCTCCGGGACAGGAAATGAAAAACTGTTTTTT. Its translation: CASSPSGTGNEKLFF.

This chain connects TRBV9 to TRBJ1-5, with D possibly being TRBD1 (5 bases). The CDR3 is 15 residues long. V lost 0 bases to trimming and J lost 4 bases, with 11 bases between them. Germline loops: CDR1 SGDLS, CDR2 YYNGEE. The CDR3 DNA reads TGTGCCAGCAGCGTAGAGGCGACAGTTAATCAGCCCCAGCATTTT. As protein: CASSVEATVNQPQHF. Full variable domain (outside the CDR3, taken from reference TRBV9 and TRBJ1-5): DSGVTQTPKHLITATGQRVTLRCSPRSGDLSVYWYQQSLDQGLQFLIQYYNGEERAKGNILERFSAQQFPDLHSELNLSSLELGDSALYFCASSVEATVNQPQHFGDGTRLSIL.

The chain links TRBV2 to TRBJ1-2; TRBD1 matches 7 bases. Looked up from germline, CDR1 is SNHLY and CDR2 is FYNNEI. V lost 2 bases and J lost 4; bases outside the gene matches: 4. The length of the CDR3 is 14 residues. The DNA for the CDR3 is TGTGCCAGCAGTGAAAGGGGGCGGATCTATGGCTACACCTTC. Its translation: CASSERGRIYGYTF.